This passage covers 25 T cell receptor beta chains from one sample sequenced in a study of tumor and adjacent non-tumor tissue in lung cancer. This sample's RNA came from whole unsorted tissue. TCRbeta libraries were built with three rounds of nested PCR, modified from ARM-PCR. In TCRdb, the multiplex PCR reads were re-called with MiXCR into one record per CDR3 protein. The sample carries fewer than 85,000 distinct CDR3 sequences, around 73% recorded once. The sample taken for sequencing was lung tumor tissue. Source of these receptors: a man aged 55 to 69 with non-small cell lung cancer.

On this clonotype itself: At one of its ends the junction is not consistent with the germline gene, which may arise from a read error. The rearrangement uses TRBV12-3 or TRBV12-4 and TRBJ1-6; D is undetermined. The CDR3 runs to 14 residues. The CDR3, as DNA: TGTGCCATCAGTGCGGGATCCTATAATTCACACCTCCACTTT. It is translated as CAISAGSYNSHLHF.

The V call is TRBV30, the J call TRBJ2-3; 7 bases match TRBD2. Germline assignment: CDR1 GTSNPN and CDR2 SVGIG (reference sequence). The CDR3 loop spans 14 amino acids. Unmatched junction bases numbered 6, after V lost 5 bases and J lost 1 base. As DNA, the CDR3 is TGTGCCTGGGGGTGGGGAGGGGGCACAGATACGCAGTATTTT. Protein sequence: CAWGWGGGTDTQYF.

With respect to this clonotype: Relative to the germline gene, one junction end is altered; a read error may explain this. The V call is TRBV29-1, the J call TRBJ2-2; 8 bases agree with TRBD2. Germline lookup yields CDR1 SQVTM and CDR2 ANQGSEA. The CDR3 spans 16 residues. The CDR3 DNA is TGCAGTGTTGGGGCCACGACTAGCGTGAGTCCCGGGGAGCTGTTTTTT. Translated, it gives CSVGATTSVSPGELFF.

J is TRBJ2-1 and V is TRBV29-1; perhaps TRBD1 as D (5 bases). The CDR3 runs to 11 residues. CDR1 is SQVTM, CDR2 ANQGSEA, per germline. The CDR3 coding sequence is TGCAGTGTGGACACCTGCAATGAGCAGTTCTTC. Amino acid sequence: CSVDTCNEQFF.

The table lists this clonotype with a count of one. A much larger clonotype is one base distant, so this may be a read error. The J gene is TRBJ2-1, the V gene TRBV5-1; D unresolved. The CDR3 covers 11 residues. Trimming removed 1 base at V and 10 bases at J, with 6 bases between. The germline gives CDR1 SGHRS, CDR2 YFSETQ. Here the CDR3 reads CASSLILEQFF. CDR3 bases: TGCGCCAGCAGCTTGATACTAGAGCAGTTCTTC.

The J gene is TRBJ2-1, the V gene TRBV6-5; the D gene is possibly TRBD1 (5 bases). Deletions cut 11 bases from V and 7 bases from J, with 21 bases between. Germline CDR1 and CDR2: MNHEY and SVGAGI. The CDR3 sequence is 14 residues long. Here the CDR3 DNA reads TGTGCCGGCTGTGGGGCGGTTTCTTATAATGAGCAGTTCTTC. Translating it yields CAGCGAVSYNEQFF.

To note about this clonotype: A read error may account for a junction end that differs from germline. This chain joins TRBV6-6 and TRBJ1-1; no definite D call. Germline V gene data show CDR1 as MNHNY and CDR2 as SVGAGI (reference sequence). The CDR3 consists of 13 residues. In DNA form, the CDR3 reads TGTGCCAGCAGTTACCTCAGGAAGACTGAAGCTTTCTTC. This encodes CASSYLRKTEAFF.

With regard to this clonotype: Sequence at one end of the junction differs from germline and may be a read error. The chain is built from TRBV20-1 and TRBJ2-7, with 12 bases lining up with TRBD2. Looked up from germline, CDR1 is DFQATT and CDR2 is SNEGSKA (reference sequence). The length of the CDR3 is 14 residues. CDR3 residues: CRAARTSGDYVQYF. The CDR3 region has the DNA TGCAGAGCTGCAAGGACTAGCGGGGACTACGTGCAGTACTTC.

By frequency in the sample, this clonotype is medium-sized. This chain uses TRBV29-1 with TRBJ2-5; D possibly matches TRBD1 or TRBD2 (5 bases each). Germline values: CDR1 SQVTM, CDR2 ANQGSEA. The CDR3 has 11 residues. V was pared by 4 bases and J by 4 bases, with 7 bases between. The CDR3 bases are TGCAGCGTTGGGGACGGAGAGACCCAGTACTTC. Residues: CSVGDGETQYF.

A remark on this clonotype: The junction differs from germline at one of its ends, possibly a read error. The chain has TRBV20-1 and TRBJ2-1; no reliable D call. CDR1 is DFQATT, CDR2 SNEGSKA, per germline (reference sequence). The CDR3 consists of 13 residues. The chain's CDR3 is CSAWVLPYNEQLF. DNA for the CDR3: TGCAGTGCTTGGGTCTTACCCTACAATGAGCAGCTCTTC.

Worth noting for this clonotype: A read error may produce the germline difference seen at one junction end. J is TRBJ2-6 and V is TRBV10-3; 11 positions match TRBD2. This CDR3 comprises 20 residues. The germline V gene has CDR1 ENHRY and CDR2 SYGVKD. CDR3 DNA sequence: TGTGCCATCAGTGAACACAGGACTAGCGGGTGGGACTCTGGGGCCAACGTCCAGACTTTC. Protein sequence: CAISEHRTSGWDSGANVQTF.

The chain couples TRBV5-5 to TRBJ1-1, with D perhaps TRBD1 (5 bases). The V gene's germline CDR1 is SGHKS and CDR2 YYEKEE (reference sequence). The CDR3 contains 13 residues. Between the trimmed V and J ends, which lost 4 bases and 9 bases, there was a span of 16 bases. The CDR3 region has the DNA TGTGCCAGCAGCCCGGGACCCTCGTATAAAGCTTTCTTT. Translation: CASSPGPSYKAFF.

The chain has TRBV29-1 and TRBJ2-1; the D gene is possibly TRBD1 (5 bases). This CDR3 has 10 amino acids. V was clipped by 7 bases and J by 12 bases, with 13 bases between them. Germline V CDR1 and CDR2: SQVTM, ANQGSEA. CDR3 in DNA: TGCAGCGCCCTTAATAGGGGGCAGTTCTTC. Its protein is CSALNRGQFF.

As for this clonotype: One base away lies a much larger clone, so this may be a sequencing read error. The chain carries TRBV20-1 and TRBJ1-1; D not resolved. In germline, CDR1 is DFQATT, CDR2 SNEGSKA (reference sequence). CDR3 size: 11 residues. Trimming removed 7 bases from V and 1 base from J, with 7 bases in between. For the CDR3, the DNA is TGCAGTGTTAGGCAGAACACTGAAGCTTTCTTT. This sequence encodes CSVRQNTEAFF.

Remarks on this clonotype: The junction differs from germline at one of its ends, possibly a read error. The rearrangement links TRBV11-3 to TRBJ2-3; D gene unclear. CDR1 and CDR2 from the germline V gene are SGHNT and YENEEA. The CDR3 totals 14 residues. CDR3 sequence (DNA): TGTGCCAGCGGCTTGCGTCAGCTCACAGTTACGCAGTATTTT. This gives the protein CASGLRQLTVTQYF.

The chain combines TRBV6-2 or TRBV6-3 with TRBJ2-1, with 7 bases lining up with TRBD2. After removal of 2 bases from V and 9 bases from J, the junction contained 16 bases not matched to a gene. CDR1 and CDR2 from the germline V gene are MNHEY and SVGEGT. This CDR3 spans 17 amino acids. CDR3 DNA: TGTGCCAGCAGTTACAATATCCGCGGGAGTTTACCCCCTGAGCAGTTCTTC. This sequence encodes CASSYNIRGSLPPEQFF.

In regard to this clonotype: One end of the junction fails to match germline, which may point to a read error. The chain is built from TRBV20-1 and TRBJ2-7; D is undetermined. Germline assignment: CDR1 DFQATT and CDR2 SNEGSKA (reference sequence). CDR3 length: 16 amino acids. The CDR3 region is CSAPALGPVGSYEQYF. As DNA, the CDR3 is TGCAGTGCCCCCGCCCTCGGACCGGTGGGCTCCTACGAGCAGTATTTC.

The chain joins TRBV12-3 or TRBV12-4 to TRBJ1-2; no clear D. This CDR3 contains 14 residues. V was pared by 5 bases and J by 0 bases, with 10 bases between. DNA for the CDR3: TGTGCCAGCAGTCTAGGGCCACCTAACTATGGCTACACCTTC. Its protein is CASSLGPPNYGYTF.

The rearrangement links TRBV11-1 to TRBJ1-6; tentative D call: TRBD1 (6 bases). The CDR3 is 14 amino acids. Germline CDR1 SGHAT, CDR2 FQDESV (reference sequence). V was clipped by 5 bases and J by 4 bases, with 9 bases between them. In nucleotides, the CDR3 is TGTGCCAGCAGCCGGGACACTTATAATTCACCCCTCCACTTT. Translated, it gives CASSRDTYNSPLHF.

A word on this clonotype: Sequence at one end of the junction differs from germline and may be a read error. CDR3: CVGSYSRWETAEQYF. The CDR3 DNA reads as TGTGTCGGCAGTTACTCGAGGTGGGAGACGGCCGAGCAATACTTC. J is TRBJ2-7 and V is TRBV6-5; the D gene is possibly TRBD2 (5 bases). CDR3 length: 15 residues. CDR1 is MNHEY, CDR2 SVGAGI, per germline.

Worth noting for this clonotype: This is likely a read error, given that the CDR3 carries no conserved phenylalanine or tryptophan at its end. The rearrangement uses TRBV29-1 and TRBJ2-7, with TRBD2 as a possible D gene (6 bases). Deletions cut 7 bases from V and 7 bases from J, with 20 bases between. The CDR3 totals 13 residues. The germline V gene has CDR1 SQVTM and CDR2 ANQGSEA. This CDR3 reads CSASMGLRYEQYL. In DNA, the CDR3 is TGCAGCGCCAGCATGGGACTTCGCTATGAGCAGTACTTG.

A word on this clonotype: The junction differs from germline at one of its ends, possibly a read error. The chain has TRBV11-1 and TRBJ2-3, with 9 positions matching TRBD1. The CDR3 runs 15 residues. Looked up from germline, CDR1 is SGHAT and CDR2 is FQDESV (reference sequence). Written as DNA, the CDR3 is TGTGCCATCAGTCACGGGACAGGGTTCACAAATACGCAGTATTTT. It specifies CAISHGTGFTNTQYF.

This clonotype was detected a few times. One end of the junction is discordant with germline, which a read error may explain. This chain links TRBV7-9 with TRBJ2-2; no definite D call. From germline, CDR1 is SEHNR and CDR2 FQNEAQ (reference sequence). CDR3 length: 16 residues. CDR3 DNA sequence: TGTGCGAGCAGCCCGCGGCAGCAGTCCCCCACCGGGGAGCTGTTTTTT. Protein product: CASSPRQQSPTGELFF.

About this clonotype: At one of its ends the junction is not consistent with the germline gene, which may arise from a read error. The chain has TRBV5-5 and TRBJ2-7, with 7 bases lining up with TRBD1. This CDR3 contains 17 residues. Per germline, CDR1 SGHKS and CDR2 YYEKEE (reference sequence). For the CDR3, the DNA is TGCGCCAACAGCAGCCCAGGGGGTGACCTTATGATGCACGAGCAGTACTTC. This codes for CANSSPGGDLMMHEQYF.

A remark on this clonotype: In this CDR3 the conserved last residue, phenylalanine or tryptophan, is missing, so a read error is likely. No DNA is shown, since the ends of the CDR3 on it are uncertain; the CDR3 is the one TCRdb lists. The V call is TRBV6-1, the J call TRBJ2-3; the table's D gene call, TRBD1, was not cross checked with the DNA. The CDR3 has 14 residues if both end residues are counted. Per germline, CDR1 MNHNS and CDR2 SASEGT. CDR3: CASSSGRSTDTQCI.